These 25 T cell receptor beta chains were all obtained from the same sample, sequenced in a study of blood T cell repertoires in COVID-19. Assay used: immunoSEQ multiplex PCR; TCRdb lists only in-frame clones, some missing. The table lists roughly 160,000 clones, over 70% of them singletons. Sequenced sample: PBMCs or T cells enriched from blood (not recorded which). The receptors originated from a middle-aged woman with acute COVID-19.

V usage is TRBV10-2 and J usage is TRBJ2-1; D remains ambiguous. Per germline, CDR1 WSHSY and CDR2 SAAADI. CDR3 length: 14 amino acids. Between the trimmed V and J ends, which lost 0 bases and 13 bases, there was a span of 16 bases. The DNA of the CDR3 is TGCGCCAGCAGTGAGTCGAATCTCTTGACTCCCCAGTTCTTC. Translating gives CASSESNLLTPQFF.

The chain combines TRBV7-9 with TRBJ1-2; D is undetermined. Germline V CDR1 and CDR2: SEHNR, FQNEAQ (reference sequence). The CDR3 loop spans 13 amino acids. V was pared by 5 bases and J by 5 bases, with 12 bases between. The CDR3 loop reads CASSAPGDYGYTF. CDR3 nucleotides: TGTGCCAGCAGCGCGCCCGGGGATTATGGCTACACCTTC.

The chain links TRBV12-3 or TRBV12-4 to TRBJ2-4; D might be TRBD1 (6 bases). Between the trimmed V and J ends, which lost 5 bases and 10 bases, there was a span of 12 bases. This CDR3 is 12 amino acids long. CDR3 residues: CASSRDTEIQYF. In nucleotides, the CDR3 is TGTGCCAGCAGTCGGGACACGGAGATTCAGTACTTC.

V gene TRBV9 combines with J gene TRBJ2-3; TRBD2 aligns across 8 bases. The V gene end was trimmed by 6 bases and the J gene end by 4 bases; junction bases not matched to a gene: 10. CDR3 size: 15 residues. The germline V gene has CDR1 SGDLS and CDR2 YYNGEE. The CDR3 coding sequence is TGTGCCAGCACCTCCAGCGGGAGTCTCCCAGATACGCAGTATTTT. Amino acids: CASTSSGSLPDTQYF.

The chain recombines TRBV13 with TRBJ1-2; D remains unclear. The CDR3 length is 13 residues. From germline, CDR1 is PRHDT and CDR2 FYEKMQ (reference sequence). V lost 4 bases and J 2 bases, leaving 8 bases between the germline ends. The DNA for the CDR3 is TGTGCCAGCAGCTACACAGAGAACTATGGCTACACCTTC. Translating gives CASSYTENYGYTF.

This clone was seen at least ten times. The V gene is TRBV7-3, the J gene TRBJ2-3; TRBD1 matches 7 bases. J was trimmed by 0 bases and V by 5 bases; bases with no gene match: 2. Germline V gives CDR1 SGHTA, CDR2 FQGTGA. The CDR3 runs to 14 residues. Written as DNA, the CDR3 is TGTGCCAGCAGCCGGGACAGAAGCACAGATACGCAGTATTTT. Encoded protein: CASSRDRSTDTQYF.

This clone has only one observation. This chain joins TRBV10-2 and TRBJ1-1, with 11 bases that match TRBD1. The CDR3 totals 12 residues. Germline lookup yields CDR1 WSHSY and CDR2 SAAADI. V shed 8 bases, J shed 11 bases, and the junction held 7 bases outside the gene matches. This CDR3 reads CASSDRGREAFF. The CDR3 DNA is TGCGCCAGCTCGGACAGGGGGCGGGAGGCTTTCTTT.

The rearrangement joins TRBV2 to TRBJ1-5; D perhaps matches TRBD1 (6 bases). CDR1 SNHLY and CDR2 FYNNEI come from the germline V gene. The length of the CDR3 is 13 residues. V gave up 7 bases and J gave up 6 bases, with 13 bases separating them. CDR3: CASNRAFSQPQHF. In DNA, the CDR3 is TGTGCCAGCAACAGGGCGTTTAGTCAGCCCCAGCATTTT.

The rearrangement links TRBV2 to TRBJ2-3; D is possibly TRBD2 (5 bases). The CDR3 runs to 15 residues. V lost 5 bases and J 4 bases, leaving 16 bases between the germline ends. The germline CDR1 and CDR2 sequences are SNHLY and FYNNEI. CDR3 in DNA: TGTGCCAGCAGTACAAGCGGTGCTTTGGCAGATACGCAGTATTTT. Translation gives CASSTSGALADTQYF.

J is TRBJ2-1 and V is TRBV5-1; 9 bases are shared with TRBD2. V was clipped by 5 bases and J by 6 bases; unmatched bases: 6. CDR3 length equals 14 residues. CDR1 SGHRS and CDR2 YFSETQ come from the germline V gene. The CDR3 DNA follows: TGCGCCAGCAGGGGGCTAGCGGGATCCAATGAGCAGTTCTTC. Its translation is CASRGLAGSNEQFF.

The chain links TRBV5-1 to TRBJ1-4; tentatively, D is TRBD1 (5 bases). The CDR3 is made up of 14 amino acids. V lost 3 bases and J 6 bases, leaving 12 bases between the germline ends. Germline CDR1 SGHRS, CDR2 YFSETQ. CDR3 sequence reads: CASSSGGGYEKLFF. DNA of the CDR3: TGCGCCAGCAGCTCCGGCGGGGGATATGAAAAACTGTTTTTT.

The chain combines TRBV7-9 with TRBJ2-6, with a tentative D call TRBD1 (6 bases). Germline V lookup: CDR1 SEHNR, CDR2 FQNEAQ (reference sequence). CDR3 length: 19 residues. The ends were cut back, 1 base at V and 0 bases at J, with 16 bases in the middle. This chain's CDR3 is CASSLVRDKDFSGANVLTF. The CDR3 DNA reads as TGTGCCAGCAGCTTAGTCCGGGACAAAGACTTCTCTGGGGCCAACGTCCTGACTTTC.

The rearrangement uses TRBV5-1 and TRBJ2-1, with D hard to call. Trimming removed 1 base from V and 3 bases from J, with 5 bases in between. Germline V gene sequence: CDR1 SGHRS, CDR2 YFSETQ. CDR3 length equals 13 residues. CDR3 DNA: TGCGCCAGCAGCTTGAACAGCTACAATGAGCAGTTCTTC. This encodes CASSLNSYNEQFF.

V is TRBV7-3 and J is TRBJ1-1; D is perhaps TRBD1 (5 bases). Trimming pared 1 base from V and 4 bases from J, leaving 22 bases between. CDR1 and CDR2 (germline): SGHTA, FQGTGA. This CDR3 contains 18 residues. The CDR3, as DNA: TGTGCCAGCAGCTTAATTGGCCCATGGGGAGGGGACCCCACTGAAGCTTTCTTT. Translation gives CASSLIGPWGGDPTEAFF.

This sequence joins TRBV7-2 and TRBJ1-1; D call uncertain. Looked up from germline, CDR1 is SGHTA and CDR2 is FQGNSA. The CDR3 is made up of 12 amino acids. V lost 1 base and J 11 bases, leaving 11 bases between the germline ends. For the CDR3, the DNA is TGTGCCAGCAGCTTAGACCTGTTAGAGGCTTTCTTT. Encoded protein: CASSLDLLEAFF.

The chain couples TRBV2 to TRBJ1-1; 9 bases are a match to TRBD1. Trimming at V came to 5 bases and at J to 4 bases, leaving 11 bases not matched to a gene. CDR3 size: 16 residues. Germline V CDR1 and CDR2: SNHLY, FYNNEI. Here the CDR3 DNA reads TGTGCCAGCAGTCCTACACTGATGGGACAGGGCACTGAAGCTTTCTTT. Translating it yields CASSPTLMGQGTEAFF. Looking up the rest from reference TRBV2 and TRBJ1-1 gives the full variable domain: EPEVTQTPSHQVTQMGQEVILRCVPISNHLYFYWYRQILGQKVEFLVSFYNNEISEKSEIFDDQFSVERPDGSNFTLKIRSTKLEDSAMYFCASSPTLMGQGTEAFFGQGTRLTVV.

V and J are TRBV7-6 and TRBJ2-2, with TRBD2 matching 7 bases. This CDR3 region has 14 residues. Germline V gene sequence: CDR1 SGHVS, CDR2 FNYEAQ. Germline trimming cut 1 base from V and 6 bases from J; bases unmatched to any gene: 2. Here the CDR3 DNA reads TGTGCCAGCAGCTTAGTGGCGGGAGCCGGGGAGCTGTTTTTT. It specifies CASSLVAGAGELFF.

The chain links TRBV19 to TRBJ1-3; no firm D call. Trimming removed 0 bases at V and 9 bases at J, with 9 bases between. CDR3 length: 13 amino acids. CDR1 LNHDA and CDR2 SQIVND come from the germline V gene (reference sequence). In DNA, the CDR3 is TGTGCCAGTAGTATAGATGCCGGGAGCACCATATATTTT. It encodes CASSIDAGSTIYF. The full variable domain, in which reference TRBV19 and TRBJ1-3 provide the parts outside the CDR3, is DGGITQSPKYLFRKEGQNVTLSCEQNLNHDAMYWYRQDPGQGLRLIYYSQIVNDFQKGDIAEGYSVSREKKESFPLTVTSAQKNPTAFYLCASSIDAGSTIYFGEGSWLTVV.

V gene TRBV7-8 combines with J gene TRBJ2-5; 14 bases fit TRBD2. Germline CDR1 and CDR2: SGHVS and FQNEAQ. V shed 5 bases, J shed 4 bases, and the junction held 6 bases outside the gene matches. This CDR3 has 16 residues. In DNA, the CDR3 is TGTGCCAGCAGCCATAGACTAGCGGGAGGGGTAGAGACCCAGTACTTC. Translated, it gives CASSHRLAGGVETQYF.

The chain uses TRBV6-2 or TRBV6-3 and TRBJ2-2, with 9 bases fitting TRBD2. The CDR3 has 15 residues. Unmatched junction bases numbered 4, after V lost 2 bases and J lost 6 bases. Germline CDR1 reads MNHEY; CDR2 reads SVGEGT. The CDR3 bases are TGTGCCAGCAGTTACGTAGCGGGAGTCTCCGGGGAGCTGTTTTTT. Translation gives CASSYVAGVSGELFF.

J is TRBJ2-1 and V is TRBV11-1; D may be TRBD2 (5 bases). From germline, CDR1 is SGHAT and CDR2 FQDESV (reference sequence). V was clipped by 2 bases and J by 9 bases, with 8 bases between them. The CDR3 spans 12 residues. The CDR3 is CASSLWGAEQFF. The DNA for the CDR3 is TGTGCCAGCAGCTTATGGGGAGCTGAGCAGTTCTTC.

This chain's CDR3 is CATGQRNYGYTF. DNA for the CDR3: TGTGCCACCGGACAGCGGAACTATGGCTACACCTTC. The chain joins TRBV15 to TRBJ1-2, with TRBD1 as a possible D gene (6 bases). Germline CDR1 LNHNV, CDR2 YYDKDF (reference sequence). Trimming pared 8 bases from V and 2 bases from J, leaving 9 bases between. This CDR3 comprises 12 residues.

This clone was detected only a few times. The J gene is TRBJ2-1, the V gene TRBV6-1; 8 bases fit TRBD2. The germline CDR1 and CDR2 sequences are MNHNS and SASEGT. This CDR3 has 15 residues. J lost 8 bases, V lost 2 bases, and 8 bases had no gene match. In DNA, the CDR3 is TGTGCCAGCAGTGAAAATCCGGGAGGGGCAGATGAGCAGTTCTTC. It specifies CASSENPGGADEQFF.

This chain links TRBV6-2 or TRBV6-3 with TRBJ2-7, with 7 bases fitting TRBD1. Trimming cost V 6 bases and J 2 bases; bases outside gene matches: 4. This CDR3 is built from 13 residues. From germline, CDR1 is MNHEY and CDR2 SVGEGT. The CDR3: CASSHDRAYEQYV. For the CDR3, the DNA is TGTGCCAGCAGCCATGACAGGGCCTACGAGCAGTACGTC.

This clone was observed a few times. The J gene is TRBJ2-5, the V gene TRBV12-3 or TRBV12-4; D not certain. Trimming shortened V by 2 bases and J by 5 bases, and 3 bases separated the two germline ends. The CDR3 length is 11 residues. This CDR3 is CASSLLETQYF. The CDR3 DNA follows: TGTGCCAGCAGTTTACTGGAGACCCAGTACTTC.